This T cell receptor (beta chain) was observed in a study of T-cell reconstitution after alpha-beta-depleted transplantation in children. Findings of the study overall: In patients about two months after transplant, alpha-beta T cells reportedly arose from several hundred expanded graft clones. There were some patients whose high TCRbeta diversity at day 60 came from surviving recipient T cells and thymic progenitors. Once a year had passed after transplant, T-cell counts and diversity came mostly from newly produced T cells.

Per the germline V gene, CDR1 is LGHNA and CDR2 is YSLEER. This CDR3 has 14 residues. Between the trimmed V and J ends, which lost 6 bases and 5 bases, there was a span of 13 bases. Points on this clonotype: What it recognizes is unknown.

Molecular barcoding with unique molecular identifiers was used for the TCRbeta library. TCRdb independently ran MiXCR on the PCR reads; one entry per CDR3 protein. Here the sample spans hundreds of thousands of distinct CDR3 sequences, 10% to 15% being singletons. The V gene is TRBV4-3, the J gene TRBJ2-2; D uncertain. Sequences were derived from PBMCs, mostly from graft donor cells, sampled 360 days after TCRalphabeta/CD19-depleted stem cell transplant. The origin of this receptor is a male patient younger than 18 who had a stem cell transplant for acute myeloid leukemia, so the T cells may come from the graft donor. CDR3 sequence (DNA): TGCGCCAGCAGAAATGTAGGCGGAACCGGGGAGCTGTTTTTT. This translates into CASRNVGGTGELFF.